One sample yielded the 21 T cell receptor beta chains listed below, sequenced in a study of blood T cell repertoires in COVID-19. The data were produced by immunoSEQ multiplex PCR, yet TCRdb's version contains in-frame clones alone and is incomplete. The profile shows around 120,000 clones, around four fifths of them singletons. The sample taken for sequencing was peripheral blood. The receptor source for this set is a human donor in a cohort sampled during active COVID-19.

This clone has just one count. V gene TRBV6-2 or TRBV6-3 combines with J gene TRBJ1-5, with TRBD1 matching over 8 bases. After removal of 6 bases from V and 1 base from J, the junction contained 14 bases not matched to a gene. CDR3 length: 18 residues. Germline CDR1 and CDR2: MNHEY and SVGEGT. Written as DNA, the CDR3 is TGTGCCAGCAGCCTACCCGACAGGTACAGGGGGAGCAATCAGCCCCAGCATTTT. Protein sequence: CASSLPDRYRGSNQPQHF.

This clone was detected a few times. This chain joins TRBV27 and TRBJ2-2; 8 bases are a match to TRBD2. V shed 3 bases, J shed 6 bases, and the junction held 9 bases outside the gene matches. Looked up from germline, CDR1 is MNHEY and CDR2 is SMNVEV (reference sequence). CDR3 length: 16 residues. The CDR3 spells CASSLSTGGSAGELFF. The DNA for the CDR3 is TGTGCCAGCAGTTTGTCGACGGGAGGGAGCGCCGGGGAGCTGTTTTTT.

The chain is built from TRBV3-1 (or the pseudogene TRBV3-2) and TRBJ2-2; 12 bases line up with TRBD2. After removal of 4 bases from V and 3 bases from J, the junction contained 3 bases not matched to a gene. Germline assignment: CDR1 LGHDT and CDR2 YNNKEL (reference sequence). This CDR3 has 16 amino acids. The CDR3 nucleotides read TGTGCCAGCAGCCGGAGGACTAGCGGGGACACCGGGGAGCTGTTTTTT. Translating gives CASSRRTSGDTGELFF.

This chain uses TRBV6-2 or TRBV6-3 with TRBJ2-7, with TRBD1 identical over 7 bases. V was clipped by 2 bases and J by 6 bases; unmatched bases: 7. The germline V gene encodes CDR1 MNHEY and CDR2 SVGEGT. This CDR3 region has 14 residues. In DNA, the CDR3 is TGTGCCAGCAGTTACCGAACAGACAGGGTCGAGCAGTACTTC. As protein: CASSYRTDRVEQYF.

This chain joins TRBV6-2 or TRBV6-3 and TRBJ1-4; D is possibly TRBD1 (6 bases). V was cut by 4 bases and J by 8 bases, with 20 bases left in between. CDR1 is MNHEY and CDR2 is SVGEGT in the germline V gene. The CDR3 is 16 residues long. CDR3 protein: CASSSSTGIRGEKLFF. The CDR3 DNA follows: TGTGCCAGCAGTTCCTCAACAGGGATAAGAGGGGAAAAACTGTTTTTT.

In its sample, this clone was seen a few times. The chain uses TRBV5-6 and TRBJ2-1; 10 bases are a match to TRBD2. Germline CDR1 reads SGHDT; CDR2 reads YYEEEE. The CDR3 length is 16 residues. Trimming took 2 bases from V and 4 from J; bases not matched to a gene: 6. The CDR3 bases are TGTGCCAGCAGCTTTACTAGCGGGGCACATTACAATGAGCAGTTCTTC. The encoded protein is CASSFTSGAHYNEQFF.

The rearrangement uses TRBV5-1 and TRBJ1-2; D possibly corresponds to TRBD1 (5 bases). CDR1 and CDR2 from the germline V gene are SGHRS and YFSETQ. The CDR3 covers 13 residues. V lost 0 bases to trimming and J lost 3 bases, with 6 bases between them. The CDR3 loop is CASSLGRDYGYTF. CDR3 DNA sequence: TGCGCCAGCAGCTTGGGCAGGGACTATGGCTACACCTTC.

This chain joins TRBV30 and TRBJ1-2; the match to TRBD1 covers 7 bases. In germline, CDR1 is GTSNPN, CDR2 SVGIG (reference sequence). This CDR3 is 13 amino acids long. Trimming cost V 5 bases and J 4 bases; bases outside gene matches: 7. The chain's CDR3 is CAWDRVEGYGYTF. In nucleotides, the CDR3 is TGTGCCTGGGACAGGGTGGAGGGCTATGGCTACACCTTC.

The V and J genes are TRBV30 and TRBJ1-5; D is perhaps TRBD1 (5 bases). The ends were cut back, 1 base at V and 5 bases at J, with 12 bases in the middle. The CDR3 has 14 residues. Germline V gives CDR1 GTSNPN, CDR2 SVGIG (reference sequence). The CDR3 nucleotides are TGTGCCTGGAGTGCAGGACAAGGAGATCAGCCCCAGCATTTT. It is translated as CAWSAGQGDQPQHF.

The chain combines TRBV28 with TRBJ1-1; the match to TRBD1 covers 7 bases. Losses at the gene ends were 7 bases for V and 5 bases for J; bases not matched to a gene: 13. The CDR3 extends over 15 amino acids. Germline CDR1 and CDR2: MDHEN and SYDVKM. The DNA of the CDR3 is TGTGCCAGCAATCCTCTACAGGGGTCGGGAACTGAAGCTTTCTTT. This sequence encodes CASNPLQGSGTEAFF. Supplemented by reference TRBV28 and TRBJ1-1, the full variable domain reads DVKVTQSSRYLVKRTGEKVFLECVQDMDHENMFWYRQDPGLGLRLIYFSYDVKMKEKGDIPEGYSVSREKKERFSLILESASTNQTSMYLCASNPLQGSGTEAFFGQGTRLTVV.

CDR3 sequence: CASSSLAGQGKGEQFF. Here the CDR3 DNA reads TGCGCCAGCAGCTCCCTTGCTGGACAGGGGAAGGGTGAGCAGTTCTTC. The chain has TRBV5-1 and TRBJ2-1, with 9 positions matching TRBD1. Germline CDR1 and CDR2: SGHRS and YFSETQ. Unmatched junction bases numbered 13, after V lost 3 bases and J lost 9 bases. CDR3 size: 16 residues.

This clone came up a few times. V gene TRBV5-1 combines with J gene TRBJ1-5; 8 nucleotides match TRBD1. There are 14 residues in the CDR3. V dropped 0 bases and J dropped 6; count of bases not matched to a gene: 2. Germline-derived CDR1 and CDR2 are SGHRS and YFSETQ. The DNA for the CDR3 is TGCGCCAGCAGCTTGGGGACAGGGCGTCAGCCCCAGCATTTT. Encoded protein: CASSLGTGRQPQHF.

The J gene is TRBJ2-7, the V gene TRBV11-2, with D perhaps matching TRBD1 (6 bases). Trimming took off 1 base at V and 3 bases at J, with 10 bases between the two ends. The V gene's germline CDR1 is SGHAT and CDR2 FQNNGV. This CDR3 has 14 residues. Written as DNA, the CDR3 is TGTGCCAGCAGCTTAGGACAGGATTACTACGAGCAGTACTTC. Amino acids: CASSLGQDYYEQYF.

The CDR3 sequence is CASSFSTVGELFF. Written as DNA, the CDR3 is TGTGCCAGCAGCTTTTCGACAGTCGGGGAGCTGTTTTTT. The V call is TRBV11-3, the J call TRBJ2-2; tentatively, D is TRBD1 (5 bases). V was trimmed by 3 bases and J by 7 bases, leaving 9 bases between them. From germline, CDR1 is SGHNT and CDR2 YENEEA. The CDR3 consists of 13 residues.

This chain joins TRBV15 and TRBJ1-4; D possibly corresponds to TRBD1 (5 bases). The CDR3 has 14 residues. Germline V gene data show CDR1 as LNHNV and CDR2 as YYDKDF (reference sequence). Trimming pared 6 bases from V and 4 bases from J, leaving 12 bases between. The CDR3 here is CATRVGALNEKLFF. The CDR3 region has the DNA TGTGCCACCAGAGTTGGGGCGCTTAATGAAAAACTGTTTTTT.

The chain joins TRBV5-4 to TRBJ2-1; 14 bases are shared with TRBD2. Germline CDR1 SGHNT, CDR2 YYREEE (reference sequence). The CDR3 sequence is 17 residues long. The J segment lost 9 bases and the V segment lost 9 bases, leaving 17 bases of the junction unmatched. CDR3 sequence (DNA): TGTGCCACCGAAGGGGGACTAGCGGGAGTTTCGACGGCTGAGCAGTTCTTC. Translation gives CATEGGLAGVSTAEQFF. Combining the CDR3 with reference TRBV5-4 and TRBJ2-1 gives the whole variable domain ETGVTQSPTHLIKTRGQQVTLRCSSQSGHNTVSWYQQALGQGPQFIFQYYREEENGRGNFPPRFSGLQFPNYSSELNVNALELDDSALYLCATEGGLAGVSTAEQFFGPGTRLTVL.

The rearrangement joins TRBV9 to TRBJ2-5; 10 bases line up with TRBD1. V dropped 0 bases and J dropped 5; count of bases not matched to a gene: 10. Germline V gene lookup returns CDR1 SGDLS and CDR2 YYNGEE. The CDR3 has 17 amino acids. The CDR3 DNA sequence: TGTGCCAGCAGCGTAGGGTTGGGACAGGGGTTCGGGGAGACCCAGTACTTC. Residues: CASSVGLGQGFGETQYF.

The rearrangement links TRBV20-1 to TRBJ1-1; D unresolved. The ends were cut back, 5 bases at V and 1 base at J, with 14 bases in the middle. Germline CDR1 and CDR2: DFQATT and SNEGSKA (reference sequence). The CDR3 sequence is 14 residues long. The CDR3 DNA reads as TGCAGTGCTGGTGACGGGGTCGGGAACACTGAAGCTTTCTTT. Translated, it gives CSAGDGVGNTEAFF.

The chain links TRBV18 to TRBJ1-1; D may be TRBD1 (5 bases). Between the trimmed V and J ends, which lost 3 bases and 3 bases, there was a span of 14 bases. CDR1 KGHSH and CDR2 LQKENI come from the germline V gene. The CDR3 consists of 15 residues. The CDR3 coding sequence is TGTGCCAGCTCACCGGAAGGGGTTGGTGACACTGAAGCTTTCTTT. Its protein product is CASSPEGVGDTEAFF.

V is TRBV25-1 and J is TRBJ1-2; no clear D. Germline V gives CDR1 MGHDK, CDR2 SYGVNS. The CDR3 length is 14 residues. Trimming shortened V by 2 bases and J by 9 bases, and 16 bases separated the two germline ends. The CDR3 here is CASSEISGEISYTF. CDR3 bases: TGTGCCAGCAGTGAAATTAGTGGGGAGATCAGCTACACCTTC.

J is TRBJ2-7 and V is TRBV27; D might be TRBD2 (6 bases). Trimming removed 6 bases at V and 2 bases at J, with 17 bases between. CDR1 MNHEY and CDR2 SMNVEV come from the germline V gene (reference sequence). The CDR3 loop spans 15 amino acids. DNA of the CDR3: TGTGCCAGCAGCTATTTCCGGGACTTCACCTACGAGCAGTACTTC. Its translation is CASSYFRDFTYEQYF.